What follows describes a single T cell receptor (beta chain). Its antigen is currently not known. Per-nucleotide qualities are absent, and no much larger clonotype sits a single base away. Receptors were amplified or captured by the immunoSEQ multiplex PCR assay. Rearranged TCR beta chain sequences were amplified using the hsTCRB Kit according to the manufacturer's protocol. An Illumina MiSeq was used to sequence the TCRB libraries. The paper's processing steps were these. The kit vendor's proprietary platform handled demultiplexing, trimming and gene mapping. Entries here come from immuneACCESS through TCRdb and include only in-frame sequences with V and J called. Some clones fail to appear in such tables; in the studies checked, an unresolved V gene covers under half of the shortfall, and the cause of the remainder is unknown. The DNA gave D and trimming, while V, J and clone size come from that table. The sample contains 34,000 or so clones, around 80% of them found a single time. The top ten clonotypes cover about 11% of the sample.

These data originate in a study of a mutant IDH1 vaccine in newly diagnosed glioma (TCRdb year 2021). Regarding the study in general: Vaccination started 4-6 weeks after radiotherapy alone, or was given together with temozolomide cycles in the groups whose treatment included chemotherapy. The roughly 34 treated patients were around 62% male and about 38% female, with a mean age of approximately 38 years. Before enrollment, patients had received standard therapy of radiotherapy alone, temozolomide alone, or radiochemotherapy with temozolomide; most received the combination. The week-35 safety follow-up took place at visit V12, and the week-47 end of study took place at visit V13. Six visits were used for peripheral blood collection: V03 (baseline), V05, V07, V10, V12 and V13. Longitudinal TCRB deep sequencing was performed for some 25 treated patients wherever samples were available for exploratory analyses.

The time point label, as the study defines it: week 35, safety follow-up. Each vaccine dose was 300 ug of a 20-mer mutant IDH1 peptide in Montanide, given subcutaneously with topical imiquimod. Patients were given eight vaccinations, in weeks 1, 3, 5, 7, 11, 15, 19 and 23, which matched visits V03 through V10. The donors had newly diagnosed IDH1-mutant astrocytomas of WHO grade 3 or 4 that showed loss of nuclear ATRX. The samples were drawn from NOA16, a multicentre, single-arm, open-label phase I trial in Germany that tested a mutant IDH1 peptide vaccine in humans for the first time. The DNeasy Blood and Tissue Kit was used to extract genomic DNA from EDTA blood for TCRB sequencing. What the authors observed across the whole study: Changes in the top peripheral T cell clonotypes picked up by TCRB sequencing did not appear to be linked to pseudoprogression. PBMC samples for TCRB deep sequencing were selected based on availability. According to the authors, sample limitations meant that analyses of patient blood samples could not be reproduced. Immune responses induced by the vaccine were seen in 93.3% of patients across multiple MHC alleles.

For CDR1 and CDR2, the germline V gene lists MNHNS and SASEGT. The germline V and J ends show losses of 8 bases and 0 bases respectively, and no gene match explains 9 bases of the junction. Spanning cysteine to phenylalanine, the CDR3 consists of 15 amino acids. The CDR3 DNA has 45 bases and is translated from base 1. The chain is encoded by TRBV6-1 joined to TRBJ1-1, with 7 central nucleotides matching TRBD1. This material consisted of PBMCs, taken from a glioma patient whose treatment included an IDH1 peptide vaccine. This receptor was taken from a woman aged 40 to 50 with glioma. The base sequence is TGTGCCAGCCAAAGACAGGGTGGGATGAACACTGAAGCTTTCTTT. Its protein product is CASQRQGGMNTEAFF.